This TCR beta chain was captured by sequencing in a study of CD8 T cells in Susac syndrome. Study-wide background: Patients with Susac syndrome, at blood draw, were therapy-naive, on corticosteroids, or on intravenous immunoglobulin alone. The study's findings and limits: In total CD8+ repertoires, roughly 17 Susac-specific public clones were detected, and CD8+ TEMRA repertoires contained four to six.

Germline V gene sequence: CDR1 SQVTM, CDR2 ANQGSEA. Trimming at V came to 0 bases and at J to 9 bases, leaving 8 bases not matched to a gene. This CDR3 comprises 14 residues. About 0.5 to 1 ug RNA was reverse transcribed with random hexamers. Each CDR3 protein is one row after TCRdb ran MiXCR on the immunoSEQ multiplex PCR reads. The data show about 100,000 distinct CDR3 sequences, roughly 96% seen once. About this clonotype: Its target is unknown.

The chain couples TRBV29-1 to TRBJ2-1; 7 bases are a match to TRBD1. Sequencing was done on a sample of CD8+ T cells from PBMCs. The clonotype was recovered from a human donor with Susac syndrome. Here the CDR3 reads CSVEDPTGPGEQFF. CDR3 bases: TGCAGCGTTGAAGACCCGACAGGGCCCGGTGAGCAGTTCTTC.